The clone carrying this T cell receptor beta chain was seen only a few times. CDR1 and CDR2 (germline): DFQATT, SNEGSKA (reference sequence). The CDR3 totals 16 residues. V lost 3 bases and J lost 2; bases outside the gene matches: 8. This entry belongs to a study of blood T cell repertoires in COVID-19. The assay was immunoSEQ multiplex PCR, and TCRdb's table has in-frame clones only and misses some. The top ten hold 7% to 8% of the sample, which has under 200,000 clones, about 88% seen once. This TCR derives from a woman older than 75 in a cohort sampled during active or convalescent COVID-19. Material for sequencing was peripheral blood. This sequence joins TRBV20-1 and TRBJ2-2; 8 nucleotides agree with TRBD2. This CDR3 reads CSASSGRGANTGELFF. As DNA, the CDR3 is TGCAGTGCTAGTTCTGGGCGGGGGGCAAACACCGGGGAGCTGTTTTTT.